A selection of T cell receptor beta chains follows, all from one sample in a study of CD8 T cells in Susac syndrome. MiXCR was run by TCRdb on the immunoSEQ multiplex PCR reads, yielding one entry per CDR3 protein. The data show under 350,000 distinct CDR3 sequences, roughly 94% seen once. The sequencing input was CD4+ T cells from PBMCs. These TCRs come from a human donor with multiple sclerosis. Each CDR3 is given with its conserved first and last residue.

TRBV12-3/TRBV12-4	TRBJ1-5	CASTQVGADSNQPQHF
TRBV11-3	TRBJ2-7	CASSLRAGGSYEQYF
TRBV5-1	TRBJ2-1	CASSAWTSGSNEQFF
TRBV12-3/TRBV12-4	TRBJ2-7	CASSRENRAYEQYF
TRBV12-3/TRBV12-4	TRBJ2-1	CASSLVQYSYNEQFF
TRBV7-9	TRBJ2-3	CASSFSSTRQDTQYF
TRBV20-1	TRBJ1-1	CTATQGTNTEAFF
TRBV14	TRBJ2-4	CASSEVKTDSRNIQYF
TRBV7-2	TRBJ1-1	CASSLLPPPSNTEAFF
TRBV12-3/TRBV12-4	TRBJ1-1	CASSLVGGWTEAFF
TRBV5-1	TRBJ2-5	CASSQGQQETQYF
TRBV20-1	TRBJ2-3	CSVWPMSGGRSTDTQYF
TRBV5-1	TRBJ2-2	CASSLDRGGDTGELFF
TRBV19	TRBJ1-5	CASRRTSGYDQPQHF
TRBV20-1	TRBJ2-1	CSASREFGYNEQFF
TRBV3-1	TRBJ1-3	CASSRGGQSGNTIYF
TRBV28	TRBJ1-4	CASSTTYEKLFF
TRBV18	TRBJ2-7	CASSPIRDTYEQYF
TRBV20-1	TRBJ1-2	CSARGGGGYGYTF
TRBV19	TRBJ1-4	CASTPTGTGEKLFF
TRBV6-6	TRBJ2-7	CASRSSGGGYEQYF
TRBV20-1	TRBJ1-2	CSAVGQGAGGYTF
TRBV6-2/TRBV6-3	TRBJ1-4	CASSYSGSGVEKLFF
TRBV11-2	TRBJ2-3	CASSLVTDTQYF
TRBV10-3	TRBJ2-1	CAISESGTSGRAGNEQFF
TRBV25-1	TRBJ1-1	CASSAPGWTEAFF
TRBV3-1	TRBJ2-1	CASSQWGGGALISYNEQFF
TRBV30	TRBJ2-7	CAWSSQYGEQYF
TRBV10-2	TRBJ1-5	CASSELDRGPGQPQHF